The 13 T cell receptor beta chains reported below all come from one sample, sequenced in a study of T cell responses to AZD1222 COVID-19 vaccine (dated by TCRdb to 2020 to 2023). The time point label here, explained by the study, means: baseline before first vaccination. The treatment or condition label, as the study defines it: meningococcal conjugate vaccine given as trial control. Library creation used the immunoSEQ multiplex PCR assay. Entries here come from immuneACCESS through TCRdb and include only in-frame sequences with V and J called. Some clones fail to appear in such tables; in the studies checked, an unresolved V gene covers under half of the shortfall, and the cause of the remainder is unknown. A total of 100,000 or so clones appear in this sample, about 89% of them only once. More than 3.5% of the sample is in the top ten clones. Sequenced material: peripheral blood, taken on day 0 of MenACWY control vaccination. These receptors came from an adult in good health.

This chain joins TRBV2 and TRBJ1-1; unclear D gene. Germline-derived CDR1 and CDR2 are SNHLY and FYNNEI. Trimming took 3 bases from V and 1 from J, leaving 9 bases between them. The CDR3 covers 14 residues. The CDR3 sequence is CASSEGKANTEAFF. In DNA form, the CDR3 reads TGTGCCAGCAGTGAGGGAAAAGCGAACACTGAAGCTTTCTTT.

The rearrangement uses TRBV29-1 and TRBJ2-7; 11 positions match TRBD1. CDR1 and CDR2 (germline): SQVTM, ANQGSEA. V gave up 2 bases and J gave up 3 bases; unmatched junction bases: 6. This CDR3 region has 15 residues. The CDR3 region has the DNA TGCAGCGTTGAATCAGGACAGGGGGCTGACTACGAGCAGTACTTC. This gives the protein CSVESGQGADYEQYF.

The chain uses TRBV19 and TRBJ2-1; 7 positions agree with TRBD1. The CDR3 runs to 16 residues. V trimming: 3 bases; J trimming: 1 base; junction bases outside the gene matches: 6. Germline V gives CDR1 LNHDA, CDR2 SQIVND (reference sequence). CDR3 sequence: CASSIVTGISYNEQFF. The DNA of the CDR3 is TGTGCCAGTAGTATCGTGACAGGGATATCCTACAATGAGCAGTTCTTC.

The V and J genes are TRBV3-1 (or the pseudogene TRBV3-2) and TRBJ1-2, with 11 bases identical to TRBD1. V dropped 2 bases and J dropped 0; count of bases not matched to a gene: 8. The CDR3 is made up of 18 amino acids. Germline assignment: CDR1 LGHDT and CDR2 YNNKEL (reference sequence). The CDR3 nucleotides read TGTGCCAGCAGCCAACGCCGGGACAGGGGGTGGACTAACTATGGCTACACCTTC. Protein product: CASSQRRDRGWTNYGYTF.

The genes are TRBV4-1 and TRBJ1-5; 8 positions agree with TRBD1. Germline CDR1 MGHRA, CDR2 YSYEKL. V trimming: 2 bases; J trimming: 6 bases; junction bases outside the gene matches: 3. This CDR3 contains 14 residues. Here the CDR3 DNA reads TGCGCCAGCAGCCAAATACAGGGGGGTCAGCCCCAGCATTTT. This sequence encodes CASSQIQGGQPQHF.

This rearrangement joins TRBV9 to TRBJ2-1, with a weak D call TRBD2 (6 bases). This CDR3 is built from 14 residues. Germline loops: CDR1 SGDLS, CDR2 YYNGEE. With 3 bases removed from V and 6 bases from J, the gap between germline ends came to 13 bases. The DNA for the CDR3 is TGTGCCAGCAGCGGTCGGGACTCGGGCAATGAGCAGTTCTTC. It codes for CASSGRDSGNEQFF.

The V gene is TRBV7-2, the J gene TRBJ2-3; TRBD2 is a possible D gene (5 bases). Deletions cut 2 bases from V and 3 bases from J, with 15 bases between. The germline CDR1 and CDR2 sequences are SGHTA and FQGNSA. The CDR3 consists of 16 residues. The CDR3 region is CASSLQVGVRTDTQYF. The CDR3 coding sequence is TGTGCCAGCAGCTTACAGGTCGGGGTGCGGACAGATACGCAGTATTTT.

This clone was counted once. The rearrangement joins TRBV5-8 to TRBJ2-1; D is perhaps TRBD1 (6 bases). The germline V gene has CDR1 SGHTS and CDR2 YDEGEE. Trimming removed 5 bases from V and 1 base from J, with 13 bases in between. CDR3 length: 15 amino acids. CDR3 DNA sequence: TGTGCCAGCAGAGCAGGGGTGGGATCCTACAATGAGCAGTTCTTC. Protein sequence: CASRAGVGSYNEQFF.

The rearrangement uses TRBV2 and TRBJ1-2; TRBD1 is a possible D gene (6 bases). The CDR3 loop spans 12 amino acids. Germline V CDR1 and CDR2: SNHLY, FYNNEI. The V gene lost 4 bases and the J gene lost 9 bases, with 12 bases spanning the gap. The CDR3 DNA sequence: TGTGCCAGCAGTGGGGAACAGGGACGCTACACCTTC. This encodes CASSGEQGRYTF.

DNA for the CDR3: TGTGCCAGCAGCTTAGACGGATGGAGCAATCAGCCCCAGCATTTT. Protein product: CASSLDGWSNQPQHF. The chain uses TRBV7-9 and TRBJ1-5; no clear D. Germline V gives CDR1 SEHNR, CDR2 FQNEAQ (reference sequence). The CDR3 length is 15 residues. V lost 1 base and J 1 base, leaving 8 bases between the germline ends.

The rearrangement uses TRBV28 and TRBJ1-2; D call uncertain. The CDR3 is 12 residues long. The V gene lost 8 bases and the J gene lost 0 bases, with 7 bases spanning the gap. Germline CDR1 is MDHEN and CDR2 is SYDVKM. The DNA for the CDR3 is TGTGCCAGCGTAGAGACTAACTATGGCTACACCTTC. Translated: CASVETNYGYTF.

The chain recombines TRBV7-9 with TRBJ2-7; perhaps TRBD2 as D (6 bases). Trimming removed 1 base from V and 7 bases from J, with 17 bases in between. The germline V gene has CDR1 SEHNR and CDR2 FQNEAQ (reference sequence). The CDR3 length is 15 residues. As DNA, the CDR3 is TGTGCCAGCAGCTTAGGGATGGAGGGAATAAGAGAGCAGTACTTC. Translated: CASSLGMEGIREQYF.

This chain connects TRBV5-5 to TRBJ2-1, with D uncertain. Germline CDR1 is SGHKS and CDR2 is YYEKEE (reference sequence). This CDR3 is 14 amino acids long. The V end was cut by 0 bases, the J end by 2 bases, with 6 bases between. The CDR3 sequence: CASSLDQAYNEQFF. As DNA, the CDR3 is TGTGCCAGCAGCTTGGATCAGGCCTACAATGAGCAGTTCTTC.